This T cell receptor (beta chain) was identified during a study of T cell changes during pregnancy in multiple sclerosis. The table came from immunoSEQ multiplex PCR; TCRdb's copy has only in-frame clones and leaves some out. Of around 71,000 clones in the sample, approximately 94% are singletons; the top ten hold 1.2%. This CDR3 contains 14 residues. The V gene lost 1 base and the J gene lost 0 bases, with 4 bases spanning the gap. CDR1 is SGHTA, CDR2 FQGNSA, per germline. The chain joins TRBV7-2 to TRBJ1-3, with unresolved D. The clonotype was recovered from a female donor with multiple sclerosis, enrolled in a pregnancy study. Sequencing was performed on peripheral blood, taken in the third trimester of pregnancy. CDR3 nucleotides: TGTGCCAGCAGCTTAGACAGCTCTGGAAACACCATATATTTT. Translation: CASSLDSSGNTIYF.